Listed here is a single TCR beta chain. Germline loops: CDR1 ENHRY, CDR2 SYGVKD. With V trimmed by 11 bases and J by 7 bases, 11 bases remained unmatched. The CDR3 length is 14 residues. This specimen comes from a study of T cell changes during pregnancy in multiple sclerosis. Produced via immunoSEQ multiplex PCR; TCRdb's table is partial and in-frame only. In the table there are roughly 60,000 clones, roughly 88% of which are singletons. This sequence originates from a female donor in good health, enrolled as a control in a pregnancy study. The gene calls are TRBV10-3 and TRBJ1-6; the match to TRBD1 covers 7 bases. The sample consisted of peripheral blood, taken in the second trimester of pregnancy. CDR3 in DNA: TGTGCCGCAGGGGGAACCGAGGGGAATTCACCCCTCCACTTT. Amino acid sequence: CAAGGTEGNSPLHF.